This TCR beta chain was recovered during a study of blood T cell repertoires in COVID-19 (dated by TCRdb to 2018 to 2021). Concerning the study at large: Samples from collaborators originated in the United States, Italy and Spain and spanned both the acute and convalescent phases of COVID-19. The material from the prospective study consisted of cDNA or gDNA derived from T cells, B-cell-depleted T cells, or PBMCs. Subjects who had been exposed to COVID-19, were actively infected with it, or had recovered from it provided the deeply sampled blood TCRbeta repertoires that made up the dataset. The repertoires were made available in a free public database intended to serve as a resource for research on the immune response to SARS-CoV-2. Samples were obtained from the ongoing ImmuneRACE study (first 160 participants) and from over a thousand subjects provided by 6 global collaborators. A de-identified subject ID, COVID-19 status, age in years and sex were almost always included in the sample metadata. HLA class I and class II types, where available, came from metadata supplied by the sample provider rather than from assay-based typing.

TCRbeta CDR3 regions were amplified from genomic DNA by means of the immunoSEQ Assay, a bias-controlled multiplex PCR. In the paper's pipeline: The number of nucleated cells in each sample was estimated from the amplification of reference gene primers within the assay. To quantify the absolute abundance of each unique TCRbeta CDR3 rearrangement, sequence reads were collapsed and filtered. For each sample, productive Simpson clonality was calculated by taking the square root of Simpson's diversity index across productive rearrangements. Held by TCRdb, this immuneACCESS table contains in-frame sequences only and omits some clones. Under half of the omission traces to an unresolved V gene where checked; the cause of the rest is unknown. That table supplies the V and J calls and clone size; D and trimming were determined from the DNA. A total of approximately 70,000 clones appear in this sample, roughly 89% of them only once. The top ten clonotypes cover roughly 6.1% of the sample.

About this clone itself: What this receptor recognizes is not known. Base qualities are missing; no much larger clone stands one base away.

Study-wide findings and limitations: The quantity of clinical and demographic metadata differed by source and by participant and was supplied without curation.

CDR1 and CDR2 are read off the germline V gene as SGDLS and YYNGEE. V and J lose 1 base and 0 bases, and a span of 4 bases separates them. Measured from the cysteine to the phenylalanine, the CDR3 is 13 residues long. This entry keeps only the CDR3 DNA: 39 bases, framed from base 1. Whole blood was collected in K2EDTA tubes by collaborating institutions according to the institutions' own protocols. For TCRbeta analysis, collaborators shipped samples in one of three forms: frozen whole blood, isolated PBMCs, or DNA extracted from either of those sample types. The receptor was isolated from a woman aged 50 to 60 with acute or convalescent COVID-19. Sequencing input: peripheral blood. The chain is assembled from TRBV9 and TRBJ1-1, with the D gene call left open. The CDR3 region has the sequence CASSVSMNTEAFF. The DNA reads TGTGCCAGCAGCGTATCCATGAACACTGAAGCTTTCTTT.